The following is a T cell receptor (beta chain) sequence with its context. This clonotype came up many times. Its antigen target is currently unknown. Base-call qualities are not available, and no considerably larger clone is one nucleotide away. The CDR1 and CDR2 encoded by the germline V gene are MDHEN and SYDVKM. Spanning cysteine to phenylalanine, the CDR3 consists of 12 amino acids. Of all the DNA, just the CDR3 is kept, 36 bases in frame from base 1. Trimming costs V 3 bases and J 6 bases, and their ends lie 9 bases apart. The data originate from a study of regulatory T cells in long-lasting Graves disease (dated by TCRdb to the early 2020s). About the study as a whole: Persistent Graves' disease meant more than 5 years of antithyroid drug treatment with TSH receptor autoantibodies that stayed positive. Persistent Graves' disease patients were compared with newly diagnosed Graves' disease patients by peripheral blood TCR sequencing and RNA sequencing. The study took place in China and was registered as a clinical trial. A total of roughly 35 samples were covered by TCR sequencing, comprising approximately 13 persistent and around 20 newly diagnosed Graves' disease patients. In the clinical cohort, patients with persistent Graves' disease had used antithyroid drugs for an average of about 10.3 years.

What the work shows at the level of the full study, not this receptor alone: Persistent Graves' disease patients showed lower TCR Shannon entropy and fewer highly expanded clones than newly diagnosed patients, suggesting clonal expansion. Sequencing and analysis were restricted to the TCR beta chain. The authors acknowledged the small sample size as a limitation that may reduce accuracy. TRBV28, TRBJ1-2 and TRBJ2-5 were preferentially used in persistent disease, while TRBV20-1 and TRBJ2-1 were favored in newly diagnosed disease. Peripheral blood alone was examined, since thyroid tissue, which constituted the primary lesion, could not be accessed. Persistent patients shared more public clonotypes among themselves (roughly 2,700) than newly diagnosed patients did (approximately 900).

The time point label here, explained by the study, means: persistent/refractory GD, antithyroid drugs over 5 years with positive TRAb. For both TCR sequencing and RNA sequencing, RNA was extracted from PBMCs in TRIzol. The diagnosis of Graves' disease followed American Thyroid Association guidelines. Patients for the study were recruited at an endocrinology department in Xi'an, China. Each patient gave about 9.1 milliliters of peripheral blood, collected in an EDTA anticoagulant tube. Ficoll Paque Plus density gradient separation was used to isolate PBMCs, and no further T cell sorting was performed. RNA quality was checked with an Agilent 2100 Bioanalyzer and agarose gel, and concentration with a NanoDrop 2000. Preparation of the library involved multiplex PCR. TCRdb lists the instrument as Illumina HiSeq 4000. To build TCR beta libraries, CDR3 regions were amplified by Arm-PCR using iRepertoire HTBI primers. PCR products were gel purified before sequencing. Under the source paper's analysis protocol: Gene usage analysis of CDR3 amino acid clonotypes used the roughly 62 TRBV and some 13 TRBJ segments found across samples. Filtered high-quality paired reads were merged into contigs using COPE and FqMerger. BLAST was used to align contigs to IMGT TRBV, TRBD and TRBJ reference genes, and CDR3 was defined according to IMGT. Highly expanded clones were defined as clonotypes with a frequency above 0.1%. Repertoire diversity was measured by Shannon entropy, and V-J evenness by the Gini coefficient. Public clonotypes were defined as clonotypes shared by more than one individual. Starting from the raw public reads, TCRdb applied fastp trimming at Q25, assembled clones with MiXCR and retained in-frame beta chains. Every distinct CDR3 protein forms one entry, paired with its most common genes and DNA. The V and J calls shown here were made by TCRdb, not taken from the authors' results. Here the sample has around 400,000 distinct CDR3 sequences; roughly a fifth occur a single time. Clones ranked in the top ten supply approximately 14% of the sample.

The sequencing used peripheral blood mononuclear cells (PBMCs), collected when the disease was refractory, from a patient treated with antithyroid drugs. The sequence was obtained from a female donor with Graves disease. The V gene is TRBV28 and the J gene is TRBJ2-7; TRBD2 might be the D gene, on 7 matching bases. The sequenced DNA: TGTGCCAGCAGTTTGGGGGGGCGCGAGCAGTACTTC. This gives the protein CASSLGGREQYF. This CDR3, with the reference TRBV28 and TRBJ2-7 proteins standing in past its ends, gives the full variable domain DVKVTQSSRYLVKRTGEKVFLECVQDMDHENMFWYRQDPGLGLRLIYFSYDVKMKEKGDIPEGYSVSREKKERFSLILESASTNQTSMYLCASSLGGREQYFGPGTRLTVT.